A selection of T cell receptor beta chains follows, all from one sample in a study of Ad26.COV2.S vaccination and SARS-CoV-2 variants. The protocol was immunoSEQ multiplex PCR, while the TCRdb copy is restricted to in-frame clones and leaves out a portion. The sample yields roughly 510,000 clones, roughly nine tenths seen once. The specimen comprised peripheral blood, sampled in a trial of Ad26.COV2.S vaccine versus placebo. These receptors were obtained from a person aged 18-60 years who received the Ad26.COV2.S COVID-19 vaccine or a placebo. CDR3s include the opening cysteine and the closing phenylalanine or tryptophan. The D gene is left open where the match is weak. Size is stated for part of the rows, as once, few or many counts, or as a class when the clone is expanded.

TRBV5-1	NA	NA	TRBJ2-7	TGCGCCAGCAGCTTGGGCCAAAACTACGAGCAGTACTTC	CASSLGQNYEQYF
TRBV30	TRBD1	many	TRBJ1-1	TGTGCCGTACCCGGGACAGACACTATTGAAGCTTTCTTT	CAVPGTDTIEAFF
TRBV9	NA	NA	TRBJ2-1	TGTGCCAGCAGCGTAAACCCGGGAGTCCTATACAATGAGCAGTTCTTC	CASSVNPGVLYNEQFF
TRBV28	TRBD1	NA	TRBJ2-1	TGTGCCAGCAGTTTATTGCACTATCGAGGGACAGGGGACACAACCAAGGATAACGAGCAGTTCTTC	CASSLLHYRGTGDTTKDNEQFF
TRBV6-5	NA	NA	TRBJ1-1	TGTGCCAGCAGTTCTTTGGACGGCCTTGAAGCTTTCTTT	CASSSLDGLEAFF
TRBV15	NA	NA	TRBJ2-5	TGTGCCACCAGCGTTGATCAGGAGACCCAGTACTTC	CATSVDQETQYF
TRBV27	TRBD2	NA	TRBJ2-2	TGTGCCAGCAGTTTCCTAGCGGGAGGGCCCGGGGAGCTGTTTTTT	CASSFLAGGPGELFF
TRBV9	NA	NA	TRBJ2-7	TGTGCCAGCAGCGTAACCGTCGGGAACTACGAGCAGTACTTC	CASSVTVGNYEQYF
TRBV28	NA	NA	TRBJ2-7	TGTGCCAGCAGAGCGGCAGGCGCCTACGAGCAGTACTTC	CASRAAGAYEQYF
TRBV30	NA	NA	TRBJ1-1	TGTGCCTGGGGTCAAGCACGCCGGACAGTCGCTTTCTTT	CAWGQARRTVAFF
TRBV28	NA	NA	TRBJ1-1	TGTGCCAGCAGCCTTCTAGCTAACACTGAAGCTTTCTTT	CASSLLANTEAFF
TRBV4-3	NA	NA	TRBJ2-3	TGCGCCAGCAGCCAAGGCCTCCCGACGAGTGATACGCAGTATTTT	CASSQGLPTSDTQYF
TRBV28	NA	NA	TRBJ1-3	TGTGCCAGCAGCCCTAGCGACAGAATAACTGGAAACACCATATATTTT	CASSPSDRITGNTIYF
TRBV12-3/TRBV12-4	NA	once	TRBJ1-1	TGTGCCAGCAGTCGACGGGACGGGGCTATAGCTCTCTTT	CASSRRDGAIALF
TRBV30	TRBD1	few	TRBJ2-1	TGTGCCTGGAGCAAAGGACAGGGGTGGGGTGAGCAGTTCTTC	CAWSKGQGWGEQFF
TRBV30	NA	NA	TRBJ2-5	TGTGCCTGGGGTCCCGGGACCGCTCAAGAGACCCAGTACTTC	CAWGPGTAQETQYF
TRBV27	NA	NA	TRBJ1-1	TGTGCCGCCCGACGGGGGCTCTACACTGAAGCTTTCTTT	CAARRGLYTEAFF
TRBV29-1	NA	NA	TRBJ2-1	TGCAGCGTTGAACAGAGCTCCTACAATGAGCAGTTCTTC	CSVEQSSYNEQFF
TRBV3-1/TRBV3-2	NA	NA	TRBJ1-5	TGTGCCAGCAGCCAAATGGGGTGGGCGGAGTCGCATTTAGCCCAGCATTTT	CASSQMGWAESHLAQHF
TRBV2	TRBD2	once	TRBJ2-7	TGTGCCAGCAGTGGGACTAGCGGCTACGAGCAGTACTTC	CASSGTSGYEQYF
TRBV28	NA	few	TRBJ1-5	TGTGCCAGCAGACCCCTGCTTTTAAGGGTGGGCAATCAGCCCCAGCATTTT	CASRPLLLRVGNQPQHF
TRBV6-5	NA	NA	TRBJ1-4	TGTGCCAGCAGTTACTCGAACATCGGATCCAATGAAAAACTGTTTTTT	CASSYSNIGSNEKLFF
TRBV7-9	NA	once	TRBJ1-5	TGTGCCAGCAGCTTACGGACGCCCCAGCATTTT	CASSLRTPQHF
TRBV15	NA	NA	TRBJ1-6	TGTGCCACCAGCGGGTCTAATTCACCCCTCCACTTT	CATSGSNSPLHF
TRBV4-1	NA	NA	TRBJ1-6	TGCGCCAGCAGCCAGAGGGCCAGGGAGGGTTATAATTCACCCCTCCACTTT	CASSQRAREGYNSPLHF
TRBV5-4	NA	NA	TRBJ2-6	TGTGCCAGCAGCTTGGGGCAGGGGGGCTCTGGGGCCAACGTCCTGACTTTC	CASSLGQGGSGANVLTF
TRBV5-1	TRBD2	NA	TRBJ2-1	TGCGCCAGCAGCTTGGTAGCGGGAGCCCTCTCCTACAATGAGCAGTTCTTC	CASSLVAGALSYNEQFF
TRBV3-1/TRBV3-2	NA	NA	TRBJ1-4	TGTGCCAGCAGTAAGATGGGTGAAAAACTGTTTTTT	CASSKMGEKLFF
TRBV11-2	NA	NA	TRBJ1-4	TGTGCCAGCAGCTTAGTAACAACAATCGGAACTAATGAAAAACTGTTTTTT	CASSLVTTIGTNEKLFF
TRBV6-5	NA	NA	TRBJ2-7	TGTGCCAGCGGGGGCAGGGCGCTTGCCTACGAGCAGTACTTC	CASGGRALAYEQYF
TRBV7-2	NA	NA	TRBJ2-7	TGTGCCAGCAGCCACCCCGGGACGGCCAGCGAGCAGTACTTC	CASSHPGTASEQYF
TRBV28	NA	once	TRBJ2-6	TGTGCCAGCAGTTTAGTTGCGGTCTCTGGGGCCAACGTCCTGACTTTC	CASSLVAVSGANVLTF
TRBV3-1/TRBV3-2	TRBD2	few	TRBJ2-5	TGTGCCAGCAGCCAAGGGACTAGCGGGCCTCAAGAGACCCAGTACTTC	CASSQGTSGPQETQYF
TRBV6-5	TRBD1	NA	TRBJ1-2	TGTGCCACCACTCAGGGGGACTATGGCTACACCTTC	CATTQGDYGYTF
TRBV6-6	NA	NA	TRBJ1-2	TGTGCCAGCAGTGGGGGAACTAACTATGGCTACACCTTC	CASSGGTNYGYTF
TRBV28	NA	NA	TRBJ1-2	TGTGCCACAGTACCCACGGGGGCCCTTGGGAACTATGGCTACACCTTC	CATVPTGALGNYGYTF
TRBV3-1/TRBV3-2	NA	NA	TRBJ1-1	TGTGCCAGCAGCCAAGATTTTACACCCGATAAGGCTTTCTTT	CASSQDFTPDKAFF
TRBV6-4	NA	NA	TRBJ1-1	TGTGCCAGAACTACCCGCTTGAGAGAAGCTTTCTTT	CARTTRLREAFF
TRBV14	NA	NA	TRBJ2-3	TGTGCCAGCAGCCCTCCGGGACGGAGCACAGATACGCAGTATTTT	CASSPPGRSTDTQYF
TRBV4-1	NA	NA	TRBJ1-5	TGCGCCAGCAGCCAGAGGGACAAAAGCAATCAGCCCCAGCATTTT	CASSQRDKSNQPQHF
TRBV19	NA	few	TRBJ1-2	TGTGCCAGTAATTCGGGCCGAAGCTATGGCTACACCTTC	CASNSGRSYGYTF
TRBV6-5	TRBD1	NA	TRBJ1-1	TGTGCCAGCAGTCACGGGACAGGGGCAGTATCTGAAGCTTTCTTT	CASSHGTGAVSEAFF
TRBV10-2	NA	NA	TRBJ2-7	TGCGCCAGCAGAATCCAGGGATTCAGTGCAAACGAGCAGTACTTC	CASRIQGFSANEQYF
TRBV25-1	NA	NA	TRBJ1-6	TGTGCCAGCAGTGACAGGGTAAATTCACCCCTCCACTTT	CASSDRVNSPLHF